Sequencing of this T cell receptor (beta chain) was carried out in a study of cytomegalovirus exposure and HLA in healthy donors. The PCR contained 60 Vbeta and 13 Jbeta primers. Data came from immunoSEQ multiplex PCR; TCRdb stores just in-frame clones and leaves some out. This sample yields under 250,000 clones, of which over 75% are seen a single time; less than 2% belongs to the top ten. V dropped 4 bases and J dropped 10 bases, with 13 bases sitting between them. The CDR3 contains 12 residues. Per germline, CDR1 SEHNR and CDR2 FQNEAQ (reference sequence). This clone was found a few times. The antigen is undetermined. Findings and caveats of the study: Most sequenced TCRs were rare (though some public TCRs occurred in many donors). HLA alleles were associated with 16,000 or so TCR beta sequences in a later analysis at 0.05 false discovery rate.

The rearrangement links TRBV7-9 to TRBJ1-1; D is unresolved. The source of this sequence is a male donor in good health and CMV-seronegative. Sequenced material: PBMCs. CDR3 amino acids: CASSYPQAGAFF. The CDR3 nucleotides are TGTGCCAGCAGCTACCCTCAAGCCGGAGCTTTCTTT.